Below, 23 T cell receptor beta chains from the same sample are listed, as sequenced in a study of blood T cell repertoires in COVID-19. TCRdb's table, derived via immunoSEQ multiplex PCR, lists solely in-frame clones and lacks some. The sample holds a few hundred thousand clones; 80% to 85% are singletons and the top ten take about 2.1%. The sample consisted of peripheral blood. All receptors come from a woman aged 60-70 years with acute or convalescent COVID-19.

The chain has TRBV6-5 and TRBJ1-6, with 9 bases fitting TRBD1. The CDR3 spans 15 residues. CDR1 and CDR2 (germline): MNHEY, SVGAGI. V lost 0 bases, J lost 8 bases, and 2 bases stayed unmatched. CDR3 DNA sequence: TGTGCCAGCAGTTACTCGGGACAGGGAGATTCACCCCTCCACTTT. It yields the protein CASSYSGQGDSPLHF.

The chain links TRBV5-8 to TRBJ2-2, with 8 bases matching TRBD2. The CDR3 consists of 13 residues. Trimming took 4 bases from V and 8 from J; bases not matched to a gene: 4. Germline loops: CDR1 SGHTS, CDR2 YDEGEE. CDR3 loop: CASSVSGTGELFF. DNA of the CDR3: TGTGCCAGCAGCGTTAGCGGGACAGGGGAGCTGTTTTTT.

The chain employs TRBV27 and TRBJ1-1, with a tentative D call TRBD1 (6 bases). V lost 2 bases and J 4 bases, leaving 8 bases between the germline ends. The CDR3 length is 13 residues. In germline, CDR1 is MNHEY, CDR2 SMNVEV (reference sequence). In DNA, the CDR3 is TGTGCCAGCAGTTTAGTACAGGGCACTGAAGCTTTCTTT. The encoded protein is CASSLVQGTEAFF.

The rearrangement joins TRBV7-2 to TRBJ2-5, with TRBD2 matching 10 bases. The V segment lost 4 bases and the J segment 1 base; nucleotides outside the gene matches: 0. There are 14 residues in the CDR3. The V gene's germline CDR1 is SGHTA and CDR2 FQGNSA. DNA of the CDR3: TGTGCCAGCAGCTGGACTAGCGGCCAAGAGACCCAGTACTTC. It encodes CASSWTSGQETQYF.

V usage is TRBV5-1 and J usage is TRBJ2-7, with 8 bases fitting TRBD2. The CDR3 spans 13 residues. The trim removed 9 bases at V and 5 bases at J, leaving 10 bases unmatched. Germline CDR1 and CDR2: SGHRS and YFSETQ. CDR3 residues: CATRRGVEDEQYF. In DNA, the CDR3 is TGCGCCACCAGGCGGGGGGTTGAAGACGAGCAGTACTTC.

The rearrangement uses TRBV19 and TRBJ2-1; 11 bases map to TRBD2. Germline CDR1 LNHDA, CDR2 SQIVND (reference sequence). This CDR3 has 15 residues. V gave up 6 bases and J gave up 6 bases; unmatched junction bases: 7. CDR3 region: CASSKGLAVINEQFF. DNA of the CDR3: TGTGCCAGTAGCAAGGGACTAGCGGTCATCAATGAGCAGTTCTTC.

V is TRBV15 and J is TRBJ1-1; no definite D call. This CDR3 contains 11 residues. The V end lost 7 bases, the J end lost 3 bases, and 6 bases lay between the germline ends. Germline V gene lookup returns CDR1 LNHNV and CDR2 YYDKDF (reference sequence). CDR3 protein: CATKRDTEAFF. The CDR3 coding sequence is TGTGCCACCAAGCGGGACACTGAAGCTTTCTTT.

This clone was observed a handful of times. The chain carries TRBV7-2 and TRBJ2-5; D is perhaps TRBD2 (6 bases). The CDR3 has 15 amino acids. Germline V gene data show CDR1 as SGHTA and CDR2 as FQGNSA. Trimming removed 5 bases at V and 5 bases at J, with 18 bases between. The CDR3: CASSPRGARAETQYF. The CDR3 nucleotides are TGTGCCAGCAGCCCGCGGGGAGCGCGGGCGGAGACCCAGTACTTC.

This clone was seen ten or more times. V gene TRBV2 combines with J gene TRBJ1-1; possibly TRBD1 for D (6 bases). Trimming removed 4 bases at V and 1 base at J, with 10 bases between. This CDR3 contains 14 residues. Germline V gives CDR1 SNHLY, CDR2 FYNNEI. The CDR3 spells CASSAQGRNTEAFF. In DNA, the CDR3 is TGTGCCAGCAGTGCGCAGGGGAGGAACACTGAAGCTTTCTTT.

V usage is TRBV2 and J usage is TRBJ1-1; weak D call: TRBD1 (6 bases). The germline V gene encodes CDR1 SNHLY and CDR2 FYNNEI. The CDR3 loop spans 15 amino acids. Trimming took 2 bases from V and 1 from J, leaving 11 bases between them. CDR3 nucleotide sequence: TGTGCCAGCAGTGAATGGCGGGGGCGGAACACTGAAGCTTTCTTT. It translates to CASSEWRGRNTEAFF. The entire variable domain, with the rest obtained from reference TRBV2 and TRBJ1-1, is as follows: EPEVTQTPSHQVTQMGQEVILRCVPISNHLYFYWYRQILGQKVEFLVSFYNNEISEKSEIFDDQFSVERPDGSNFTLKIRSTKLEDSAMYFCASSEWRGRNTEAFFGQGTRLTVV.

This chain connects TRBV19 to TRBJ1-2; no firm D call. Germline loops: CDR1 LNHDA, CDR2 SQIVND (reference sequence). The CDR3 has 13 amino acids. Trimming left V 3 bases short and J 8 bases short, with 13 bases between. The CDR3 DNA is TGTGCCAGTAGTATTGTGCATCTGGAGGGCTACACCTTC. Its protein product is CASSIVHLEGYTF. Using reference TRBV19 and TRBJ1-2 for the parts outside the CDR3, the full variable domain is DGGITQSPKYLFRKEGQNVTLSCEQNLNHDAMYWYRQDPGQGLRLIYYSQIVNDFQKGDIAEGYSVSREKKESFPLTVTSAQKNPTAFYLCASSIVHLEGYTFGSGTRLTVV.

The rearrangement joins TRBV5-1 to TRBJ2-1, with D perhaps TRBD2 (5 bases). CDR1 and CDR2 from the germline V gene are SGHRS and YFSETQ. Trimming left V 5 bases short and J 9 bases short, with 12 bases between. This CDR3 contains 12 residues. The CDR3 DNA sequence: TGCGCCAGCAGGAGGGCATCCGGTGAGCAGTTCTTC. It specifies CASRRASGEQFF.

The chain couples TRBV28 to TRBJ1-2; D is uncertain. With 6 bases removed from V and 3 bases from J, the gap between germline ends came to 11 bases. This CDR3 has 13 amino acids. Germline V CDR1 and CDR2: MDHEN, SYDVKM. CDR3 DNA sequence: TGTGCCAGCAGGTCAGTCGGGGACTATGGCTACACCTTC. As protein: CASRSVGDYGYTF.

The CDR3 spells CATSDNRVFSTDTQYF. CDR3 bases: TGTGCCACCAGTGATAACCGGGTCTTTAGCACAGATACGCAGTATTTT. The chain uses TRBV24-1 and TRBJ2-3, with D unresolved. The CDR3 extends over 16 amino acids. V was clipped by 3 bases and J by 0 bases, with 12 bases between them. Germline lookup yields CDR1 KGHDR and CDR2 SFDVKD.

This clone showed up just once. J is TRBJ1-4 and V is TRBV30; D remains unclear. V was trimmed by 8 bases and J by 10 bases, leaving 8 bases between them. Germline assignment: CDR1 GTSNPN and CDR2 SVGIG (reference sequence). This CDR3 has 9 amino acids. This chain's CDR3 is CALPGKLFF. The CDR3 region has the DNA TGTGCCCTTCCGGGAAAACTGTTTTTT. The full variable domain, its missing parts supplied by reference TRBV30 and TRBJ1-4, is SQTIHQWPATLVQPVGSPLSLECTVEGTSNPNLYWYRQAAGRGLQLLFYSVGIGQISSEVPQNLSASRPQDRQFILSSKKLLLSDSGFYLCALPGKLFFGSGTQLSVL.

A few counts support this clone. The chain is built from TRBV12-1 and TRBJ2-7; the D segment call TRBD1 is taken from the table without a DNA check. TRBV12-1 represents a pseudogene. There are 17 residues in the CDR3. The CDR3 spells CASSFPGETGNSYEQYF. CDR3 DNA: TGTGCCAGCAGCTTTCCGGGTGAGACAGGGAACTCCTACGAGCAGTACTTC.

V gene TRBV9 combines with J gene TRBJ2-3; 8 bases map to TRBD2. The junction had 6 bases not matched to a gene; V was cut back by 1 base and J by 5 bases. The CDR3 has 15 residues. CDR1 SGDLS and CDR2 YYNGEE come from the germline V gene. CDR3 loop: CASSVRPGLGDTQYF. CDR3 in DNA: TGTGCCAGCAGCGTAAGGCCGGGACTAGGAGATACGCAGTATTTT.

In its sample, this clone was seen once. The chain links TRBV5-4 to TRBJ2-7; 7 bases map to TRBD2. Germline V gene lookup returns CDR1 SGHNT and CDR2 YYREEE (reference sequence). V trimming: 0 bases; J trimming: 0 bases; junction bases outside the gene matches: 3. The CDR3 is made up of 15 amino acids. CDR3 coding DNA: TGTGCCAGCAGCTTGGGAGGACTAGGCTCCTACGAGCAGTACTTC. It is translated as CASSLGGLGSYEQYF.

The chain couples TRBV30 to TRBJ2-7; maybe TRBD2 (7 bases). This CDR3 region has 14 residues. V lost 2 bases and J 7 bases, leaving 18 bases between the germline ends. Germline assignment: CDR1 GTSNPN and CDR2 SVGIG (reference sequence). The CDR3 DNA follows: TGTGCCTGGAGTACTATCGGCGGGGGCGGGGAGCAGTACTTC. This encodes CAWSTIGGGGEQYF.

The chain joins TRBV18 to TRBJ1-1; weak D call: TRBD1 (5 bases). Between the trimmed V and J ends, which lost 5 bases and 3 bases, there was a span of 10 bases. Germline CDR1 is KGHSH and CDR2 is LQKENI. The CDR3 has 13 residues. Written as DNA, the CDR3 is TGTGCCAGCTCAGATGGGGCCCACACTGAAGCTTTCTTT. Translation: CASSDGAHTEAFF.

The V gene is TRBV7-9, the J gene TRBJ2-3; 8 positions agree with TRBD2. J gave up 6 bases and V 1 base, and 6 bases lay outside the gene matches. This CDR3 contains 15 residues. CDR1 SEHNR and CDR2 FQNEAQ come from the germline V gene (reference sequence). Here the CDR3 DNA reads TGTGCCAGCAGCTTAGTCGGGGGGGCCGCGGATACGCAGTATTTT. It translates to CASSLVGGAADTQYF.

The chain uses TRBV9 and TRBJ2-2; 7 bases align to TRBD2. From germline, CDR1 is SGDLS and CDR2 YYNGEE. With V trimmed by 4 bases and J by 3 bases, 6 bases remained unmatched. The CDR3 length is 15 residues. The DNA of the CDR3 is TGTGCCAGCAGCCCGGGGGGTGCCTACACCGGGGAGCTGTTTTTT. It specifies CASSPGGAYTGELFF.

The V gene is TRBV6-6, the J gene TRBJ1-5; 7 nucleotides agree with TRBD1. With 6 bases clipped from V and 4 bases from J, the junction kept 3 bases outside the gene matches. The CDR3 length is 13 residues. Germline lookup yields CDR1 MNHNY and CDR2 SVGAGI (reference sequence). CDR3 coding DNA: TGTGCCAGCAGGCTGACAGGGAATCAGCCCCAGCATTTT. This sequence encodes CASRLTGNQPQHF.